The 10 T cell receptor beta chains below were found in one sample sequenced in a study of long-term antiretroviral therapy in people with HIV. Samples were assayed with immunoSEQ v3.0 at survey level. Produced via immunoSEQ multiplex PCR; TCRdb's table is partial and in-frame only. The table records 25,000 to 35,000 clones, 87% of them present only once. The source material was unsorted PBMCs, sampled 2 years after starting antiretroviral therapy. Every receptor here comes from a man in his forties or fifties with HIV.

This sequence joins TRBV9 and TRBJ1-4; 7 bases fit TRBD1. There are 19 residues in the CDR3. V lost 3 bases, J lost 0 bases, and 14 bases stayed unmatched. Germline assignment: CDR1 SGDLS and CDR2 YYNGEE. CDR3: CASSGTGQLPFATNEKLFF. CDR3 coding DNA: TGTGCCAGCAGCGGAACGGGACAGCTACCTTTTGCAACTAATGAAAAACTGTTTTTT.

The chain combines TRBV5-1 with TRBJ2-2, with D possibly being TRBD1 (6 bases). Trimming removed 4 bases from V and 8 bases from J, with 18 bases in between. Germline V lookup: CDR1 SGHRS, CDR2 YFSETQ. CDR3 length: 15 residues. CDR3 in DNA: TGCGCCAGCAGCCCAGAACAGGGATCCGGGGGGGAGCTGTTTTTT. Its translation: CASSPEQGSGGELFF.

The CDR3 spells CASSRSTGIQDEQYF. CDR3 bases: TGTGCCAGCAGCCGCTCGACAGGGATTCAGGACGAGCAGTACTTC. This chain links TRBV6-5 with TRBJ2-7; the match to TRBD1 covers 7 bases. The CDR3 consists of 15 residues. Germline CDR1 reads MNHEY; CDR2 reads SVGAGI. Trimming at V came to 6 bases and at J to 5 bases, leaving 13 bases not matched to a gene.

The chain recombines TRBV6-1 with TRBJ1-2; 11 bases line up with TRBD1. Trimming removed 7 bases from V and 7 bases from J; junction bases left unmatched: 8. The CDR3 sequence is 14 residues long. The germline V gene encodes CDR1 MNHNS and CDR2 SASEGT. The chain's CDR3 is CASTTDRGRGGYTF. The CDR3 coding sequence is TGTGCCAGCACTACGGACAGGGGGCGCGGTGGCTACACCTTC.

The chain joins TRBV7-2 to TRBJ1-5; TRBD1 matches at 11 bases. The CDR3 totals 16 residues. Per germline, CDR1 SGHTA and CDR2 FQGNSA. V was pared by 5 bases and J by 7 bases, with 10 bases of the junction left unmatched. The CDR3, as DNA: TGTGCCAGCAGCCTGCCCGGGACAGGGGGTAGACAGCCCCAGCATTTT. Translation gives CASSLPGTGGRQPQHF.

This clone turned up a few times. The chain employs TRBV2 and TRBJ1-6, with D perhaps TRBD1 (5 bases). There are 15 residues in the CDR3. CDR1 is SNHLY and CDR2 is FYNNEI in the germline V gene. V lost 4 bases and J 8 bases, leaving 15 bases between the germline ends. DNA for the CDR3: TGTGCCAGCAGTGTAGGGGAGGGTGTGGATTCACCCCTCCACTTT. Amino acid sequence: CASSVGEGVDSPLHF.

The chain carries TRBV18 and TRBJ1-1; D might be TRBD1 (6 bases). The CDR3 loop spans 16 amino acids. Per the germline V gene, CDR1 is KGHSH and CDR2 is LQKENI. Trimming took off 0 bases at V and 6 bases at J, with 17 bases between the two ends. CDR3: CASSPPGGLGSPEAFF. CDR3 nucleotide sequence: TGTGCCAGCTCACCACCTGGGGGCCTCGGGTCGCCTGAAGCTTTCTTT.

The J gene is TRBJ2-1, the V gene TRBV5-5, with 8 bases matching TRBD1. This CDR3 comprises 15 residues. CDR1 and CDR2 (germline): SGHKS, YYEKEE (reference sequence). Trimming removed 7 bases from V and 9 bases from J; junction bases left unmatched: 15. The chain's CDR3 is CASRLDSRGLGEQFF. In DNA form, the CDR3 reads TGTGCCAGCCGACTCGACTCCAGGGGGCTAGGTGAGCAGTTCTTC.

The chain couples TRBV7-2 to TRBJ2-6; D gene unclear. Trimming pared 2 bases from V and 0 bases from J, leaving 8 bases between. The CDR3 sequence is 16 residues long. The germline V gene encodes CDR1 SGHTA and CDR2 FQGNSA. CDR3 DNA: TGTGCCAGCAGCTTATCCCCCATCTCTGGGGCCAACGTCCTGACTTTC. Protein product: CASSLSPISGANVLTF.

The V and J genes are TRBV11-3 and TRBJ2-2, with TRBD1 as a possible D gene (6 bases). This CDR3 is built from 16 residues. Trimming removed 4 bases from V and 1 base from J, with 13 bases in between. The germline gives CDR1 SGHNT, CDR2 YENEEA. The CDR3 region is CASSSTGWGNTGELFF. The CDR3 nucleotides are TGTGCCAGCAGCTCTACAGGGTGGGGGAACACCGGGGAGCTGTTTTTT.